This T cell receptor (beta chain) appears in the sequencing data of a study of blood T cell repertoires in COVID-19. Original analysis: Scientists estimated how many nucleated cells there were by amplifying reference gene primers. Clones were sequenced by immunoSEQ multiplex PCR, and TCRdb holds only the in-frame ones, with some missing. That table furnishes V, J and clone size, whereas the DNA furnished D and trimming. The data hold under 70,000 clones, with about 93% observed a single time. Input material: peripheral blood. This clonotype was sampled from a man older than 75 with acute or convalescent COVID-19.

The chain's CDR3 is CASSLGQGGNTGELFF. The DNA for the CDR3 is TGCGCCAGCAGCTTGGGACAGGGGGGGAACACCGGGGAGCTGTTTTTT. The gene calls are TRBV5-1 and TRBJ2-2; the match to TRBD1 covers 9 bases. Germline V gene data show CDR1 as SGHRS and CDR2 as YFSETQ. The CDR3 is made up of 16 amino acids. Trimming removed 0 bases from V and 1 base from J; junction bases left unmatched: 1.